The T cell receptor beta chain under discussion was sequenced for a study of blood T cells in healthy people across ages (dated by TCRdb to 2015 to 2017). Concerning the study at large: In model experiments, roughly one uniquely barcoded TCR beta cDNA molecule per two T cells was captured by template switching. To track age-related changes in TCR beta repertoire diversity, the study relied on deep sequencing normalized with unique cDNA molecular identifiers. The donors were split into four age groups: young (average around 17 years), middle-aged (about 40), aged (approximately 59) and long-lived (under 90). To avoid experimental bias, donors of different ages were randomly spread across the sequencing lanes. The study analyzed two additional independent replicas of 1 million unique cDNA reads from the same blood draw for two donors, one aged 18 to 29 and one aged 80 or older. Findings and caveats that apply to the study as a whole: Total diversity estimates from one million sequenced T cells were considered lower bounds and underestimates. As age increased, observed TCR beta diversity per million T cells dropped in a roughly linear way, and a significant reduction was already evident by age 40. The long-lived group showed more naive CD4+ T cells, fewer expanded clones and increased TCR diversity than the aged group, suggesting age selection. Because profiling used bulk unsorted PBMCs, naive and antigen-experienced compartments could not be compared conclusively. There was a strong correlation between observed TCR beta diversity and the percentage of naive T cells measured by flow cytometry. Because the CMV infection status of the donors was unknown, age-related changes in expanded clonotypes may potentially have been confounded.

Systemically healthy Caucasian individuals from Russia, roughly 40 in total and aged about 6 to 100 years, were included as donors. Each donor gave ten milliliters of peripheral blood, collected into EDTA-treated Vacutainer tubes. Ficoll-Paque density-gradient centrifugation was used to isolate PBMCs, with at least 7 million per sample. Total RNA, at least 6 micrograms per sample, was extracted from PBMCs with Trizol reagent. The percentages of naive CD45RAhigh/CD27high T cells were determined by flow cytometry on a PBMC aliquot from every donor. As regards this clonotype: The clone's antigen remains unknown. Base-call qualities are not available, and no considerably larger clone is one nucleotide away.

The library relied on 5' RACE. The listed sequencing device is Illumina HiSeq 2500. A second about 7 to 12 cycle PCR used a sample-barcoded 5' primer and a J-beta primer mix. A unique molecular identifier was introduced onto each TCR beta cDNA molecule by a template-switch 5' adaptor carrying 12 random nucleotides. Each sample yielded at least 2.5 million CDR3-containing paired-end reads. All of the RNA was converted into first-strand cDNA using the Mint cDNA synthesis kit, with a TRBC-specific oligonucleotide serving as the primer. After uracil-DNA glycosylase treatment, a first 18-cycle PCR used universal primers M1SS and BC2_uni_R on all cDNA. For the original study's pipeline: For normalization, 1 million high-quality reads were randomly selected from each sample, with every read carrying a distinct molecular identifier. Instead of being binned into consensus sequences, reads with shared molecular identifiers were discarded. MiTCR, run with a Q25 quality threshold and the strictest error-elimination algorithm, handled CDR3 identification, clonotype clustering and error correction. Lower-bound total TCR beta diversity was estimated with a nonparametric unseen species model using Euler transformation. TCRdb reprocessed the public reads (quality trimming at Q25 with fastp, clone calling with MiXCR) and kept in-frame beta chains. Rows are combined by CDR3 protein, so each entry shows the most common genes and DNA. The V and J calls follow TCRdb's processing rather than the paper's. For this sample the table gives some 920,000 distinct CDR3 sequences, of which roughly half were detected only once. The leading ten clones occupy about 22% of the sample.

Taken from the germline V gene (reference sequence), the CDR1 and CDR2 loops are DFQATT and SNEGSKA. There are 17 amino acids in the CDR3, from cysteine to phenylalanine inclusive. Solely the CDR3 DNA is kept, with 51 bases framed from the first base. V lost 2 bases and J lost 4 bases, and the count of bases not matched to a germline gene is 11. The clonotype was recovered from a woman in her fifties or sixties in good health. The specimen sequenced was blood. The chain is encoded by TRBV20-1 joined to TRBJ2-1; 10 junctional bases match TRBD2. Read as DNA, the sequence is TGCAGTGCTAGAAAGCAAGCGGGAGGGCCGGGTTACAATGAGCAGTTCTTC. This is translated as CSARKQAGGPGYNEQFF.